The 17 T cell receptor beta chains in this list originate from one sample, sequenced in a study of shared clonotypes between healthy human individuals. The table came from immunoSEQ multiplex PCR; TCRdb's copy has only in-frame clones and leaves some out. The sample has more than 600,000 clones; about 92% are singletons. The naive CD8 fraction comprised CD45RO-negative cells positively selected for CCR7 and excluded terminally differentiated effector memory CD45RA+ cells. Material for sequencing was naive CD8+ T cells sorted from blood. The receptors shown here come from a man aged 25 to 45 in good health.

This chain links TRBV15 with TRBJ2-2, with D possibly matching TRBD2 (6 bases). Germline V gene sequence: CDR1 LNHNV, CDR2 YYDKDF (reference sequence). Trimming cost V 9 bases and J 5 bases, with 13 bases left between them. CDR3 length equals 13 residues. This CDR3 is CATGTRQTGELFF. CDR3 DNA sequence: TGTGCCACGGGGACTCGACAGACCGGGGAGCTGTTTTTT.

The gene calls are TRBV28 and TRBJ1-3; no clear D gene. Trimming took off 8 bases at V and 0 bases at J, with 5 bases between the two ends. Germline CDR1 is MDHEN and CDR2 is SYDVKM. The CDR3 covers 12 residues. The chain's CDR3 is CASVGSGNTIYF. The CDR3 nucleotides are TGTGCCAGCGTGGGCTCTGGAAACACCATATATTTT.

The rearrangement joins TRBV4-3 to TRBJ2-5; either TRBD1 or TRBD2 may fit D (5 bases each). Germline V gene lookup returns CDR1 LGHNA and CDR2 YSLEER. This CDR3 comprises 17 residues. The ends were cut back, 0 bases at V and 5 bases at J, with 19 bases in the middle. CDR3 sequence: CASSQEAGAYGDETQYF. The CDR3 bases are TGCGCCAGCAGCCAAGAGGCCGGGGCCTACGGCGATGAGACCCAGTACTTC.

The chain recombines TRBV19 with TRBJ1-2; D might be TRBD1 (6 bases). Trimming pared 6 bases from V and 4 bases from J, leaving 21 bases between. Germline V gene data show CDR1 as LNHDA and CDR2 as SQIVND (reference sequence). This CDR3 has 16 amino acids. The chain's CDR3 is CASSPIMGGGSYGYTF. The CDR3 coding sequence is TGTGCCAGTAGCCCAATCATGGGGGGCGGCTCCTATGGCTACACCTTC. Full variable domain (remainder filled in from reference TRBV19 and TRBJ1-2): DGGITQSPKYLFRKEGQNVTLSCEQNLNHDAMYWYRQDPGQGLRLIYYSQIVNDFQKGDIAEGYSVSREKKESFPLTVTSAQKNPTAFYLCASSPIMGGGSYGYTFGSGTRLTVV.

Only a few counts were recorded for this clone. The chain links TRBV7-9 to TRBJ1-3, with D unclear. Trimming shortened V by 7 bases and J by 0 bases, and 10 bases separated the two germline ends. Per germline, CDR1 SEHNR and CDR2 FQNEAQ (reference sequence). This CDR3 comprises 14 residues. CDR3 bases: TGTGCCAGCACCCTTTACGACTCTGGAAACACCATATATTTT. Encoded protein: CASTLYDSGNTIYF.

As to this clone: Other DNA sequences in this specimen translate into the identical CDR3. The CDR3 spells CASSPPNTGELFF. The CDR3 coding sequence is TGTGCCAGCAGCCCCCCGAACACCGGGGAGCTGTTTTTT. The chain combines TRBV27 with TRBJ2-2; D is ambiguous. Germline CDR1 MNHEY, CDR2 SMNVEV (reference sequence). Trimming took off 6 bases at V and 0 bases at J, with 5 bases between the two ends. The CDR3 runs 13 residues.

This clone was picked up a small number of times. The chain combines TRBV9 with TRBJ1-1, with D possibly matching TRBD1 (5 bases). V was clipped by 0 bases and J by 1 base, with 13 bases between them. This CDR3 contains 16 residues. Germline assignment: CDR1 SGDLS and CDR2 YYNGEE. The CDR3 coding sequence is TGTGCCAGCAGCGTAGCTGGGACGGGAAGGAACACTGAAGCTTTCTTT. Translating gives CASSVAGTGRNTEAFF. Full variable domain (rest looked up from reference TRBV9 and TRBJ1-1): DSGVTQTPKHLITATGQRVTLRCSPRSGDLSVYWYQQSLDQGLQFLIQYYNGEERAKGNILERFSAQQFPDLHSELNLSSLELGDSALYFCASSVAGTGRNTEAFFGQGTRLTVV.

The V and J genes are TRBV5-4 and TRBJ2-7, with 7 bases fitting TRBD1. Germline V gives CDR1 SGHNT, CDR2 YYREEE (reference sequence). The CDR3 runs 14 residues. V dropped 2 bases and J dropped 1; count of bases not matched to a gene: 3. CDR3: CASSFGTESYEQYF. The CDR3, as DNA: TGTGCCAGCAGCTTCGGGACAGAGTCCTACGAGCAGTACTTC.

CDR3 sequence (DNA): TGTGCCAGCAGCCCCCGATTGGAGCAGTACTTC. The encoded protein is CASSPRLEQYF. The rearrangement uses TRBV28 and TRBJ2-7; D gene uncertain. The V end lost 6 bases, the J end lost 7 bases, and 10 bases lay between the germline ends. The CDR3 is 11 amino acids. Germline-derived CDR1 and CDR2 are MDHEN and SYDVKM.

The chain uses TRBV13 and TRBJ2-2; no firm D call. Germline assignment: CDR1 PRHDT and CDR2 FYEKMQ (reference sequence). The V and J ends lost 3 bases and 4 bases respectively, with 3 bases between them. The CDR3 spans 12 residues. The CDR3 reads CASSFSTGELFF. CDR3 nucleotide sequence: TGTGCCAGCAGCTTTAGCACCGGGGAGCTGTTTTTT.

The chain links TRBV4-3 to TRBJ2-7, with 10 bases aligning to TRBD2. J was trimmed by 1 base and V by 6 bases; bases with no gene match: 6. Per germline, CDR1 LGHNA and CDR2 YSLEER. The CDR3 sequence is 15 residues long. The CDR3 nucleotides read TGCGCCAGCAGTGAAGAGCGGGAGGGTTCCTACGAGCAGTACTTC. Translated: CASSEEREGSYEQYF.

The J gene is TRBJ2-1, the V gene TRBV27; 13 nucleotides match TRBD2. This CDR3 comprises 18 residues. Trimming took 3 bases from V and 1 from J; bases not matched to a gene: 6. Germline V gene sequence: CDR1 MNHEY, CDR2 SMNVEV (reference sequence). CDR3 nucleotides: TGTGCCAGCAGTTTTACTAGCGGGAGGGCCATTTCCTACAATGAGCAGTTCTTC. Its protein is CASSFTSGRAISYNEQFF.

This chain links TRBV6-5 with TRBJ2-7, with D unresolved. The CDR3 covers 12 residues. Germline lookup yields CDR1 MNHEY and CDR2 SVGAGI. V lost 4 bases and J 0 bases, leaving 4 bases between the germline ends. CDR3: CASSFVSYEQYF. The CDR3 nucleotides are TGTGCCAGCAGTTTCGTCTCCTACGAGCAGTACTTC.

The chain carries TRBV7-9 and TRBJ2-7; D might be TRBD2 (5 bases). The V and J ends lost 6 bases and 2 bases respectively, with 14 bases between them. The CDR3 has 14 amino acids. Germline lookup yields CDR1 SEHNR and CDR2 FQNEAQ (reference sequence). The CDR3, as DNA: TGTGCCAGCAGTCCCGGGAACGGGGCCTACGAGCAGTACTTC. It encodes CASSPGNGAYEQYF.

The genes are TRBV7-8 and TRBJ2-3; no clear D gene. This CDR3 has 14 amino acids. The V end was cut by 6 bases, the J end by 2 bases, with 12 bases between. Germline CDR1 SGHVS, CDR2 FQNEAQ. CDR3 sequence reads: CASSSSSDTDTQYF. CDR3 sequence (DNA): TGTGCCAGCAGTTCATCCAGCGACACAGATACGCAGTATTTT.

The CDR3 sequence: CASSEGAGVRYEQFF. DNA of the CDR3: TGCGCCAGCAGTGAAGGAGCGGGAGTACGGTATGAGCAGTTCTTC. This rearrangement joins TRBV10-1 to TRBJ2-1; 8 bases match TRBD2. CDR3 length equals 15 residues. The V and J ends lost 3 bases and 8 bases, in that order; junction bases with no gene match: 9. Per the germline V gene, CDR1 is WNHNN and CDR2 is SYGVQD (reference sequence).

This clone appeared once. This chain links TRBV14 with TRBJ2-7; no definite D call. CDR1 SGHDN and CDR2 FVKESK come from the germline V gene. Trimming cost V 2 bases and J 2 bases, with 13 bases left between them. The CDR3 is 15 amino acids. CDR3: CASSQKSSRPYEQYF. In nucleotides, the CDR3 is TGTGCCAGCAGCCAAAAGAGCAGCCGGCCCTACGAGCAGTACTTC. The full variable domain, with the rest looked up from reference TRBV14 and TRBJ2-7, is EAGVTQFPSHSVIEKGQTVTLRCDPISGHDNLYWYRRVMGKEIKFLLHFVKESKQDESGMPNNRFLAERTGGTYSTLKVQPAELEDSGVYFCASSQKSSRPYEQYFGPGTRLTVT.